This T cell receptor (beta chain) came from a study of beta chain features in type 1 diabetes. Overall study findings and caveats: TCRB CDR3s were moderately but significantly shorter in Type 1 diabetes patients in all four CD4+ subsets. Naive, central memory and regulatory TCRB repertoires appeared more similar among patients than healthy donors.

This CDR3 is 16 amino acids long. With V trimmed by 6 bases and J by 8 bases, 7 bases remained unmatched. CDR1 and CDR2 (germline): MDHEN, SYDVKM. This clone was counted only a few times. Its antigen remains unidentified. Expressed TCRB transcripts were sequenced because the isolated RNA had all been reverse transcribed beforehand. Measured with immunoSEQ multiplex PCR; TCRdb has only the in-frame clones, and not every one. Of 300,000 to 450,000 clones in the sample, about 10% were seen once. This chain uses TRBV28 with TRBJ2-1; 16 bases are a match to TRBD2. Sequencing input: central memory CD4+ T cells from blood. This clonotype originated in a man aged 30-40 years with type 1 diabetes. In DNA, the CDR3 is TGTGCCAGCAGCTTAGGGACTAGCGGGAGGGCCGATGAGCAGTTCTTC. The encoded protein is CASSLGTSGRADEQFF.